This passage covers 25 T cell receptor beta chains from one sample sequenced in a study of OX40 agonist ivuxolimab in advanced cancers. TCRdb's copy holds only in-frame clones and misses some; the assay was immunoSEQ multiplex PCR. Counted here are 55,000 to 75,000 clones, approximately 86% occurring once; the ten biggest clones make up 5.9%. The specimen comprised CD4+ or CD8+ T cells sorted from blood, sampled in a trial of the OX40 agonist ivuxolimab. These receptors came from an adult with an advanced solid tumor such as melanoma, head and neck, liver or kidney cancer.

This sequence joins TRBV7-9 and TRBJ2-7; maybe TRBD1 (5 bases). The CDR3 contains 14 residues. The germline CDR1 and CDR2 sequences are SEHNR and FQNEAQ (reference sequence). Trimming left V 2 bases short and J 5 bases short, with 13 bases between. The CDR3 DNA follows: TGTGCCAGCAGCTTACCCTCAGGGTTTCACGAGCAGTACGTC. Translating it yields CASSLPSGFHEQYV.

The rearrangement links TRBV28 to TRBJ2-1; D is undetermined. CDR1 is MDHEN, CDR2 SYDVKM, per germline. The V and J ends lost 6 bases and 8 bases respectively, with 8 bases between them. The CDR3 has 11 amino acids. The chain's CDR3 is CASRNNDEQFF. CDR3 coding DNA: TGTGCCAGCAGAAATAATGATGAGCAGTTCTTC.

The rearrangement joins TRBV11-2 to TRBJ2-7, with 8 bases matching TRBD2. The CDR3 is made up of 16 amino acids. CDR1 SGHAT and CDR2 FQNNGV come from the germline V gene. The junction had 5 bases not matched to a gene; V was cut back by 1 base and J by 0 bases. The CDR3 DNA is TGTGCCAGCAGCTTAGCTGTCGCGGGAGGCTCCTACGAGCAGTACTTC. Protein product: CASSLAVAGGSYEQYF.

The chain is built from TRBV15 and TRBJ2-5; TRBD1 is a possible D gene (5 bases). This CDR3 has 15 amino acids. The germline V and J ends were trimmed by 1 base and 2 bases, with 11 bases remaining between them. Germline CDR1 and CDR2: LNHNV and YYDKDF (reference sequence). This CDR3 reads CATSRVGARQETQYF. The CDR3 DNA reads TGTGCCACCAGCAGAGTAGGGGCCAGACAAGAGACCCAGTACTTC.

The chain employs TRBV4-2 and TRBJ2-3, with 9 nucleotides matching TRBD2. The CDR3 extends over 15 amino acids. The J segment lost 6 bases and the V segment lost 7 bases, leaving 11 bases of the junction unmatched. The germline gives CDR1 LGHNA, CDR2 YNFKEQ. DNA of the CDR3: TGTGCCAGCATGCGACTAGCGGAGCAAGGCGATACGCAGTATTTT. Translation: CASMRLAEQGDTQYF.

This rearrangement joins TRBV12-5 to TRBJ2-1; 8 bases are shared with TRBD2. V trimming: 0 bases; J trimming: 7 bases; junction bases outside the gene matches: 5. Germline V gene sequence: CDR1 LGHNT, CDR2 FRNRAP. This CDR3 spans 15 amino acids. The CDR3 protein is CASGLVGGGLNEQFF. The CDR3 coding sequence is TGTGCTAGTGGTTTGGTAGGCGGGGGGTTAAATGAGCAGTTCTTC. The full variable domain, in which reference TRBV12-5 and TRBJ2-1 provide the parts outside the CDR3, is DARVTQTPRHKVTEMGQEVTMRCQPILGHNTVFWYRQTMMQGLELLAYFRNRAPLDDSGMPKDRFSAEMPDATLATLKIQPSEPRDSAVYFCASGLVGGGLNEQFFGPGTRLTVL.

The chain uses TRBV4-2 and TRBJ1-4; no reliable D call. This CDR3 spans 15 amino acids. V dropped 0 bases and J dropped 5 bases, with 10 bases sitting between them. The germline CDR1 and CDR2 sequences are LGHNA and YNFKEQ. The CDR3 sequence: CASSQDPNPNEKLFF. CDR3 bases: TGTGCCAGCAGCCAAGATCCGAACCCAAATGAAAAACTGTTTTTT.

The chain has TRBV5-1 and TRBJ2-4, with 7 bases identical to TRBD1. V was clipped by 3 bases and J by 7 bases; unmatched bases: 7. The V gene's germline CDR1 is SGHRS and CDR2 YFSETQ. The CDR3 length is 14 residues. CDR3 protein: CASSSTGFRNIQYF. The CDR3 bases are TGCGCCAGCAGCTCGACAGGGTTTCGGAACATTCAGTACTTC.

Within the sample, this clone is medium-sized. The chain carries TRBV19 and TRBJ1-1; the D is unclear. The CDR3 runs 14 residues. V lost 0 bases, J lost 1 base, and 6 bases lay in between. Per the germline V gene, CDR1 is LNHDA and CDR2 is SQIVND (reference sequence). CDR3 amino acids: CASSIDTRNTEAFF. In DNA form, the CDR3 reads TGTGCCAGTAGTATAGATACCCGGAACACTGAAGCTTTCTTT.

The CDR3 sequence is CASSLGTSGHNEQFF. The CDR3 nucleotides are TGTGCCAGCAGCTTAGGGACTAGCGGTCACAATGAGCAGTTCTTC. This chain uses TRBV5-6 with TRBJ2-1; TRBD2 matches at 11 bases. CDR1 is SGHDT and CDR2 is YYEEEE in the germline V gene. The V gene end was trimmed by 2 bases and the J gene end by 5 bases; junction bases not matched to a gene: 3. The CDR3 is 15 residues long.

The CDR3 spells CASSQVPQGGGGTDTQYF. Here the CDR3 DNA reads TGCGCCAGCAGCCAAGTCCCCCAGGGAGGGGGAGGCACAGATACGCAGTATTTT. The rearrangement uses TRBV4-1 and TRBJ2-3; possible D gene TRBD2, 7 bases. The germline V gene has CDR1 MGHRA and CDR2 YSYEKL. V was trimmed by 1 base and J by 1 base, leaving 18 bases between them. This CDR3 region has 18 residues.

V gene TRBV4-2 combines with J gene TRBJ2-7; TRBD2 might be the D (6 bases). The V gene lost 0 bases and the J gene lost 3 bases, with 9 bases spanning the gap. Germline CDR1 reads LGHNA; CDR2 reads YNFKEQ. The CDR3 loop spans 14 amino acids. CDR3 nucleotides: TGTGCCAGCAGCCAAGAGAAGGGAGGCTACGAGCAGTACTTC. As protein: CASSQEKGGYEQYF.

The CDR3 sequence: CASSQLAGGHYNEQFF. In DNA, the CDR3 is TGTGCCAGCAGCCAACTAGCGGGGGGGCATTACAATGAGCAGTTCTTC. The chain has TRBV7-2 and TRBJ2-1, with 13 bases lining up with TRBD2. The CDR3 sequence is 16 residues long. The V gene's germline CDR1 is SGHTA and CDR2 FQGNSA. V shed 5 bases and J 4 bases; nucleotides not matched to a gene: 5.

A few counts support this clone. The chain has TRBV4-3 and TRBJ2-5; perhaps TRBD1 as D (8 bases). This CDR3 contains 17 residues. Germline CDR1 reads LGHNA; CDR2 reads YSLEER. The V gene lost 0 bases and the J gene lost 5 bases, with 19 bases spanning the gap. CDR3 sequence: CASSQDGGATGAETQYF. Here the CDR3 DNA reads TGCGCCAGCAGCCAAGATGGGGGGGCGACAGGGGCTGAGACCCAGTACTTC.

The CDR3 protein is CASSRGGHLTDTQYF. The CDR3 DNA follows: TGTGCCAGCAGCAGAGGGGGCCACCTCACAGATACGCAGTATTTT. The rearrangement links TRBV6-5 to TRBJ2-3, with 7 bases identical to TRBD1. This CDR3 spans 15 amino acids. Germline-derived CDR1 and CDR2 are MNHEY and SVGAGI. Trimming removed 6 bases from V and 2 bases from J; junction bases left unmatched: 8.

J is TRBJ1-1 and V is TRBV19, with TRBD1 matching 10 bases. The germline V gene has CDR1 LNHDA and CDR2 SQIVND (reference sequence). The CDR3 sequence is 17 residues long. V shed 6 bases and J 0 bases; nucleotides not matched to a gene: 10. CDR3 sequence: CASSRDRGYNLNTEAFF. The CDR3 DNA follows: TGTGCCAGTAGCCGGGACAGGGGTTATAATCTGAACACTGAAGCTTTCTTT.

The chain joins TRBV28 to TRBJ1-6; D is possibly TRBD1 (5 bases). Trimming shortened V by 5 bases and J by 8 bases, and 16 bases separated the two germline ends. The CDR3 spans 15 residues. Germline values: CDR1 MDHEN, CDR2 SYDVKM. Here the CDR3 DNA reads TGTGCCAGCAGTCCCGGGGGGGGTTCCCATTCACCCCTCCACTTT. It translates to CASSPGGGSHSPLHF. Full variable domain (outside the CDR3, taken from reference TRBV28 and TRBJ1-6): DVKVTQSSRYLVKRTGEKVFLECVQDMDHENMFWYRQDPGLGLRLIYFSYDVKMKEKGDIPEGYSVSREKKERFSLILESASTNQTSMYLCASSPGGGSHSPLHFGNGTRLTVT.

The chain uses TRBV21-1 and TRBJ2-5; the table's D call of TRBD2 was not tested on the DNA. TRBV21-1 is annotated as a pseudogene. The CDR3 loop spans 22 amino acids. The CDR3 DNA reads TGTGCCAGCACCAAACCGAAAATTCCAAGGGGGACTAGCGGGGGAACGGAGGGGACCCAGTACTTC. Translating gives CASTKPKIPRGTSGGTEGTQYF.

The J gene is TRBJ1-2, the V gene TRBV4-2; D is unclear. The CDR3 contains 13 residues. Looked up from germline, CDR1 is LGHNA and CDR2 is YNFKEQ. V was trimmed by 0 bases and J by 4 bases, leaving 6 bases between them. The CDR3 nucleotides read TGTGCCAGCAGCCAAGAAATATCCTATGGCTACACCTTC. As protein: CASSQEISYGYTF.

This chain links TRBV7-9 with TRBJ2-3; 10 positions match TRBD2. This CDR3 has 14 amino acids. Trimming took 8 bases from V and 14 from J; bases not matched to a gene: 16. Germline values: CDR1 SEHNR, CDR2 FQNEAQ (reference sequence). DNA for the CDR3: TGTGCCAGCGGGCCCTACCATATAGCGGGAGGACCGTATTTT. Translated, it gives CASGPYHIAGGPYF.

The chain employs TRBV28 and TRBJ2-6; D is possibly TRBD2 (7 bases). The ends were cut back, 5 bases at V and 3 bases at J, with 17 bases in the middle. Per the germline V gene, CDR1 is MDHEN and CDR2 is SYDVKM. This CDR3 region has 17 residues. Written as DNA, the CDR3 is TGTGCCAGCAGTACTACAGGGAGGGACGGTGGGGCCAACGTCCTGACTTTC. Protein: CASSTTGRDGGANVLTF.

The rearrangement links TRBV11-2 to TRBJ2-7, with D unresolved. Trimming took off 0 bases at V and 9 bases at J, with 12 bases between the two ends. CDR3 length: 13 residues. CDR1 is SGHAT, CDR2 FQNNGV, per germline. In nucleotides, the CDR3 is TGTGCCAGCAGCTTAGAGCCCTACGCGCCGCAGTACGTC. Protein: CASSLEPYAPQYV.

Here the CDR3 DNA reads TGTGCCACCAGCAGGGGGGCGAACACTGAAGCTTTCTTT. Translated, it gives CATSRGANTEAFF. The V gene is TRBV15, the J gene TRBJ1-1, with D perhaps TRBD1 (6 bases). From germline, CDR1 is LNHNV and CDR2 YYDKDF (reference sequence). The CDR3 is 13 amino acids. Trimming took 3 bases from V and 1 from J, leaving 6 bases between them.

CDR3 sequence reads: CASSQATGATQPQHF. DNA for the CDR3: TGTGCCAGCAGCCAGGCGACAGGGGCGACTCAGCCCCAGCATTTT. J is TRBJ1-5 and V is TRBV4-2; 8 bases are a match to TRBD1. Germline assignment: CDR1 LGHNA and CDR2 YNFKEQ. V was clipped by 3 bases and J by 6 bases; unmatched bases: 7. This CDR3 spans 15 amino acids.

A note on this clone: Other nucleotide sequences in the sample specify the same CDR3. This chain joins TRBV28 and TRBJ1-5; no clear D. Trimming shortened V by 10 bases and J by 2 bases, and 12 bases separated the two germline ends. The germline CDR1 and CDR2 sequences are MDHEN and SYDVKM. The CDR3 runs 13 residues. The CDR3 sequence: CATQWRGNQPQHF. The DNA of the CDR3 is TGTGCCACCCAGTGGAGGGGCAATCAGCCCCAGCATTTT.